The rows below give T cell receptor beta chains drawn from one sample of a study of response to subunit inactivated influenza vaccine. TCRdb used MiXCR to reprocess the RT-PCR reads, holding one entry per CDR3 protein. Of more than 400,000 distinct CDR3 sequences in the sample, approximately 11% were seen once. The input for sequencing was PBMCs from blood, taken about 40 days after vaccination. The source of these receptors is a man in his fifties or sixties who received an inactivated influenza vaccine. Each CDR3 is given with its conserved first and last residue. Only some rows state a clone size, as once, few, many or a class for expanded clones.

V	J	size	CDR3
TRBV20-1	TRBJ1-2	few	CSASGQVYGYTF
TRBV20-1	TRBJ2-3	many	CSSQRAQDVGTDTQYF
TRBV12-3/TRBV12-4	TRBJ2-5	-	CASSWGGAETQYF
TRBV4-3	TRBJ2-2	many	CASSPGQGYGELFF
TRBV12-3/TRBV12-4	TRBJ2-1	few	CASSSGEGTYNEQFF
TRBV20-1	TRBJ2-7	-	CSATRTVAYEQYF
TRBV7-8	TRBJ2-5	once	CASSFPGMETQYF
TRBV29-1	TRBJ2-1	many	CSVEPRGGSSYNEQFF
TRBV7-2	TRBJ2-7	-	CASSLGTSLYYEQYF
TRBV28	TRBJ2-1	few	CASSSLGGGTPYNEQFF
TRBV2	TRBJ2-1	-	CASRARTGNEQFF
TRBV29-1	TRBJ1-3	few	CSAESGTGGAGTIYF
TRBV10-3	TRBJ2-7	-	CAISYDRTYEQYF
TRBV5-1	TRBJ2-1	-	CASSQLAGELGEQFF
TRBV28	TRBJ2-5	few	CASSFLSGSRETQYF
TRBV20-1	TRBJ2-7	-	CSARSPRDSTYEQYF
TRBV7-2	TRBJ2-7	-	CASSTSGLPVYEQYF
TRBV7-2	TRBJ2-3	many	CASSFKTSGRKDTQYF
TRBV12-3/TRBV12-4	TRBJ1-4	-	CASREYSRSGSEKLFF
TRBV3-1	TRBJ2-7	many	CASSDTFRANYEQYF
TRBV2	TRBJ1-1	-	CASSEGGAGTEAFF
TRBV12-3/TRBV12-4	TRBJ2-1	-	CASTPGGWGAKQFF
TRBV5-1	TRBJ1-1	-	CASSLNPGGPEAFF
TRBV29-1	TRBJ2-3	many	CSVEESGGTDTQYF
TRBV4-3	TRBJ2-1	few	CASSQVLRDNEQFF
TRBV18	TRBJ2-3	few	CASSAGLAASTDTQYF
TRBV11-2	TRBJ2-3	few	CASSLIYRTSDTQYF
TRBV28	TRBJ2-7	once	CASSPSGKGYEQYF
TRBV27	TRBJ2-2	-	CASSLMAGIGRGTGELFF
TRBV6-4	TRBJ2-3	many	CASSASGRDTQYF
TRBV6-1	TRBJ1-2	few	CASSEPGGIVRGYTF
TRBV5-6	TRBJ2-7	few	CASSFQGLSYEQYF
TRBV2	TRBJ2-2	few	CASSEVRVVGELFF
TRBV20-1	TRBJ2-5	-	CSALALRIQETQYF
TRBV4-3	TRBJ2-7	-	CASSQVILAGGEQYF